One and the same sample provided the 16 T cell receptor beta chains below, sequenced in a study of CD8 T cells in Susac syndrome. It was with random hexamers that roughly 0.45 to 1 ug RNA was reverse transcribed. Each CDR3 protein is one row after TCRdb ran MiXCR on the immunoSEQ multiplex PCR reads. The table records some 150,000 distinct CDR3 sequences, 95% of them present only once. Sequencing input: CD4+ T cells from PBMCs. The source is a human donor with Susac syndrome.

The chain joins TRBV6-6 to TRBJ1-2; no clear D gene. CDR3 size: 14 residues. Between the trimmed V and J ends, which lost 5 bases and 5 bases, there was a span of 15 bases. CDR1 and CDR2 (germline): MNHNY, SVGAGI (reference sequence). CDR3: CASSPGPSRYGYTF. The CDR3 region has the DNA TGTGCCAGCAGTCCCGGGCCCAGCAGGTATGGCTACACCTTC.

The chain combines TRBV4-2 with TRBJ2-2; 8 bases match TRBD2. Per germline, CDR1 LGHNA and CDR2 YNFKEQ. This CDR3 contains 17 residues. J was trimmed by 0 bases and V by 1 base; bases with no gene match: 4. The CDR3 loop reads CASSQGVAGTNTGELFF. CDR3 nucleotide sequence: TGTGCCAGCAGCCAAGGGGTAGCGGGAACGAACACCGGGGAGCTGTTTTTT.

This chain joins TRBV28 and TRBJ2-5, with 8 positions matching TRBD2. The CDR3 spans 14 residues. The germline V gene has CDR1 MDHEN and CDR2 SYDVKM. With V trimmed by 7 bases and J by 2 bases, 6 bases remained unmatched. CDR3 nucleotide sequence: TGTGCCAGCACCTACGGGGGGGCACAAGAGACCCAGTACTTC. Its translation: CASTYGGAQETQYF.

This chain joins TRBV4-1 and TRBJ2-2, with 14 bases lining up with TRBD2. Germline CDR1 MGHRA, CDR2 YSYEKL. This CDR3 has 20 residues. Trimming removed 3 bases from V and 6 bases from J; junction bases left unmatched: 15. This CDR3 is CASSHRLAGGSGGRSGELFF. DNA for the CDR3: TGCGCCAGCAGCCACCGACTAGCGGGAGGGTCCGGCGGGAGATCCGGGGAGCTGTTTTTT.

A single count supports this clonotype. This chain links TRBV29-1 with TRBJ2-3; D is possibly TRBD2 (6 bases). The ends were cut back, 6 bases at V and 1 base at J, with 17 bases in the middle. CDR1 and CDR2 from the germline V gene are SQVTM and ANQGSEA. The CDR3 is 15 amino acids. The CDR3 nucleotides are TGCAGCGTGGGCCCCCAGCGGGCTGGCACAGATACGCAGTATTTT. Its protein is CSVGPQRAGTDTQYF.

The V call is TRBV29-1, the J call TRBJ1-1; weak D call: TRBD1 (5 bases). Germline V CDR1 and CDR2: SQVTM, ANQGSEA. The CDR3 runs 13 residues. Trimming took off 5 bases at V and 5 bases at J, with 15 bases between the two ends. The CDR3 DNA reads TGCAGCGTTCAGGGTATGCTGGTAACTGAAGCTTTCTTT. Residues: CSVQGMLVTEAFF.

CDR3 residues: CASSGLAGEEFF. In nucleotides, the CDR3 is TGTGCCAGCAGTGGCCTAGCGGGAGAGGAGTTCTTC. The V and J genes are TRBV28 and TRBJ2-1; 10 bases align to TRBD2. The V gene end was trimmed by 5 bases and the J gene end by 14 bases; junction bases not matched to a gene: 6. The CDR3 is made up of 12 amino acids. CDR1 is MDHEN, CDR2 SYDVKM, per germline.

The gene calls are TRBV25-1 and TRBJ2-1; D remains unclear. Deletions cut 2 bases from V and 5 bases from J, with 1 base between. From germline, CDR1 is MGHDK and CDR2 SYGVNS. The CDR3 is made up of 11 amino acids. CDR3 region: CASSEHNEQFF. The CDR3, as DNA: TGTGCCAGCAGTGAACACAATGAGCAGTTCTTC.

This CDR3 reads CASSAEGYGYTF. Here the CDR3 DNA reads TGTGCCAGCAGCGCGGAGGGCTATGGCTACACCTTC. V is TRBV12-3 or TRBV12-4 and J is TRBJ1-2, with D hard to call. The CDR3 spans 12 residues. With 6 bases removed from V and 4 bases from J, the gap between germline ends came to 9 bases.

This sequence joins TRBV4-1 and TRBJ2-7, with D perhaps TRBD1 or TRBD2 (5 bases each). The CDR3 totals 14 residues. The germline V gene has CDR1 MGHRA and CDR2 YSYEKL. V was shortened by 2 bases and J by 6 bases, with 14 bases between the two germline ends. As DNA, the CDR3 is TGCGCCAGCAGCCAAATGAGGGCTCAGGGCGAGCAGTACTTC. Translating it yields CASSQMRAQGEQYF.

This clonotype was counted between two and nine times. The chain carries TRBV12-3 or TRBV12-4 and TRBJ1-1; D uncertain. The V and J ends lost 3 bases and 0 bases respectively, with 5 bases between them. CDR3 length: 13 residues. The CDR3 nucleotides are TGTGCCAGCAGTTTGCTCCTGAACACTGAAGCTTTCTTT. Protein: CASSLLLNTEAFF.

The chain carries TRBV7-2 and TRBJ2-2, with a possible D match to TRBD2 (6 bases). Germline values: CDR1 SGHTA, CDR2 FQGNSA. The V gene lost 5 bases and the J gene lost 2 bases, with 15 bases spanning the gap. The CDR3 has 16 amino acids. CDR3 region: CASSPAGTPNTGELFF. The CDR3 nucleotides are TGTGCCAGCAGCCCCGCGGGGACTCCCAACACCGGGGAGCTGTTTTTT.

The chain uses TRBV20-1 and TRBJ2-5, with D possibly TRBD1 on 5 matching bases. The CDR3 has 14 amino acids. V dropped 6 bases and J dropped 2 bases, with 16 bases sitting between them. Germline lookup yields CDR1 DFQATT and CDR2 SNEGSKA (reference sequence). Written as DNA, the CDR3 is TGCAGTGCCTTAGACAGCCGCTTTCAAGAGACCCAGTACTTC. Protein sequence: CSALDSRFQETQYF.

The chain combines TRBV6-2 or TRBV6-3 with TRBJ1-1; a weak D match, TRBD1 (5 bases). The germline V gene encodes CDR1 MNHEY and CDR2 SVGEGT. There are 12 residues in the CDR3. Trimming left V 5 bases short and J 7 bases short, with 11 bases between. The CDR3 nucleotides are TGTGCCAGCAGTCCAGGGTTTGTTGAAGCTTTCTTT. Translation: CASSPGFVEAFF.

This rearrangement joins TRBV28 to TRBJ2-7; 7 bases align to TRBD2. Trimming removed 8 bases from V and 1 base from J; junction bases left unmatched: 5. The CDR3 totals 13 residues. Germline assignment: CDR1 MDHEN and CDR2 SYDVKM. Written as DNA, the CDR3 is TGTGCCAGCGGGACTACTCCTTCCTACGAGCAGTACTTC. The encoded protein is CASGTTPSYEQYF.

V gene TRBV10-3 combines with J gene TRBJ2-5; either TRBD1 or TRBD2 may fit D (5 bases each). From germline, CDR1 is ENHRY and CDR2 SYGVKD. Trimming pared 4 bases from V and 4 bases from J, leaving 10 bases between. The CDR3 has 13 amino acids. CDR3 residues: CAISAGPTETQYF. CDR3 in DNA: TGTGCCATCAGTGCGGGACCCACAGAGACCCAGTACTTC.